This T cell receptor beta chain appears in the sequencing data of a study of OX40 agonist ivuxolimab in advanced cancers. Study conclusions and caveats: Specificity for antigen went undetermined in the expanded peripheral T cells.

Produced via immunoSEQ multiplex PCR; TCRdb's table is partial and in-frame only. The sample yields about 42,000 clones, 82% seen once. Blood samples were obtained at baseline, cycle 4 day 1, and cycle 7 day 1. Germline CDR1 reads LGHNT; CDR2 reads FRNRAP. This CDR3 contains 17 residues. Trimming removed 8 bases from V and 0 bases from J; junction bases left unmatched: 12. Notes on this clone: The target antigen is unknown.

This clonotype was sampled from an adult with an advanced solid tumor such as melanoma, head and neck, liver or kidney cancer. The rearrangement joins TRBV12-5 to TRBJ2-2; 7 bases are a match to TRBD1. This specimen was CD4+ or CD8+ T cells sorted from blood, taken in a trial of the OX40 agonist ivuxolimab. The CDR3 spells CASSLDWGTANTGELFF. The CDR3 coding sequence is TGTGCTAGTTCCTTGGATTGGGGGACAGCGAACACCGGGGAGCTGTTTTTT.